Described below is a single TCR beta chain sequence and its context. These data belong to a study of cytomegalovirus exposure and HLA in healthy donors. PCR primers comprised 60 Vbeta and 13 Jbeta primers. Using immunoSEQ multiplex PCR, the repertoire was profiled, and TCRdb retains in-frame clones only, with some absent. The data contain 150,000 to 200,000 clones, 80% to 85% of them singletons. V was clipped by 4 bases and J by 0 bases; unmatched bases: 2. CDR3 length: 14 residues. Germline-derived CDR1 and CDR2 are SGHRS and YFSETQ. The sequencing input was PBMCs. This clonotype was sampled from a man in his forties in good health and CMV-seropositive. J is TRBJ2-3 and V is TRBV5-1, with TRBD1 identical over 7 bases. This CDR3 is CASSRDRSTDTQYF. CDR3 bases: TGCGCCAGCAGCCGGGACAGAAGCACAGATACGCAGTATTTT.